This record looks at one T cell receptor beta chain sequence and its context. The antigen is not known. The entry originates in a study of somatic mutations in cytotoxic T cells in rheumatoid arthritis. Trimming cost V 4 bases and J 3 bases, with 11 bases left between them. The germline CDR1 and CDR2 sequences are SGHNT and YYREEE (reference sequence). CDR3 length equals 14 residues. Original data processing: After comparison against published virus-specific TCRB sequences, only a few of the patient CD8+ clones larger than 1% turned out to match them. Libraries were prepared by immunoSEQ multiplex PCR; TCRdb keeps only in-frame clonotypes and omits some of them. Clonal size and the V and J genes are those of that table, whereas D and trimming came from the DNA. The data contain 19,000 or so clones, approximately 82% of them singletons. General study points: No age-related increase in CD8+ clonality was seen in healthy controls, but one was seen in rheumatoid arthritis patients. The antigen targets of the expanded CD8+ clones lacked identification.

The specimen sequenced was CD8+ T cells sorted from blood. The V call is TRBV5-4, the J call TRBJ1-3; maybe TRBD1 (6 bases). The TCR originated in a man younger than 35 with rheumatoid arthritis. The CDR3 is CASSHDRFGNTIYF. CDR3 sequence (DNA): TGTGCCAGCAGCCACGACAGGTTTGGAAACACCATATATTTT.